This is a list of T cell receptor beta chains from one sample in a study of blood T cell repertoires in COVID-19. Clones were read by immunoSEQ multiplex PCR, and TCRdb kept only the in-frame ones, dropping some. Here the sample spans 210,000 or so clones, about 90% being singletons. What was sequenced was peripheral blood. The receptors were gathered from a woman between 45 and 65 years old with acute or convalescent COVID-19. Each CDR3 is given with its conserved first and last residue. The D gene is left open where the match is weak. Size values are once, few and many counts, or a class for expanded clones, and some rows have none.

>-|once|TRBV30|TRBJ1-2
TGTGCCTGGAGACCCGACGGGAACTATGGCTACACCTTC
CAWRPDGNYGYTF
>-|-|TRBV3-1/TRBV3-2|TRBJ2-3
TGTGCCAGCAGCCAAGGCGGTGCGACAGATACGCAGTATTTT
CASSQGGATDTQYF
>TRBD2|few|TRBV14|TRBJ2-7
TGTGCCAGCAGCCAAGGACTAGCGGTTTACGAGCAGTACTTC
CASSQGLAVYEQYF
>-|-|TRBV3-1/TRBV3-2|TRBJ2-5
TGTGCCAGCAGCCAAGCGGGGCAAGAGACCCAGTACTTC
CASSQAGQETQYF
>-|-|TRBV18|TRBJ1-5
TGTGCCAGCTCACCACTTCAGGGAAGCAATCAGCCCCAGCATTTT
CASSPLQGSNQPQHF
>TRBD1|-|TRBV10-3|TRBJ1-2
TGTGCCATCAGTTGGGGACAGGAGTACTATGGCTACACCTTC
CAISWGQEYYGYTF
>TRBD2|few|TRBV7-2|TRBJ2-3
TGTGCCAGCAGCTTTACCCCGACTAGCCCGCGGGCAGATACGCAGTATTTT
CASSFTPTSPRADTQYF
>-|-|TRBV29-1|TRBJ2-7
TGCAGCGTTACCAGGGGTGTACACGAGCAGTACTTC
CSVTRGVHEQYF
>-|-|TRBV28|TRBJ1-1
TGTGCCAGCAGCCCACCCCTAAGGGGTTGGACTGAAGCTTTCTTT
CASSPPLRGWTEAFF
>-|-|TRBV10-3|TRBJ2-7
TGTGCCATCAGTTTACAGGGTTCCTACGAGCAGTACTTC
CAISLQGSYEQYF
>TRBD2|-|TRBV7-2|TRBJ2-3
TGTGCCAGCAGCTTAGCGTTAGCGGGAGTCACAGATACGCAGTATTTT
CASSLALAGVTDTQYF
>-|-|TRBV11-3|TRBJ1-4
TGTGCCAGCAGCCATGACAGGCCCCCAACTAATGAAAAACTGTTTTTT
CASSHDRPPTNEKLFF
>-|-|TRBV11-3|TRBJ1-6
TGTGCCAGCAGCTTAGGCACAGCAGTGGATTCACCCCTCCACTTT
CASSLGTAVDSPLHF
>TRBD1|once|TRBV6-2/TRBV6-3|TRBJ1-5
TGTGCCAGCAGTCTCCCGGGACAGAATCAGCCCCAGCATTTT
CASSLPGQNQPQHF
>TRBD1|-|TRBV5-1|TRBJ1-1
TGCGCCAGCAGCCCGGCACCGGGACAGGGTTTTGAAGCTTTCTTT
CASSPAPGQGFEAFF
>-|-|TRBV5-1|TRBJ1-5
TGCGCCAGCAGCTTGGGGGGCCTCGGCAATCAGCCCCAGCATTTT
CASSLGGLGNQPQHF
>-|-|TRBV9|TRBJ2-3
TGTGCCAGCAGCGTAGAAGGTGAGCGGGATACGCAGTATTTT
CASSVEGERDTQYF
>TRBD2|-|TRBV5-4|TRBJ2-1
TGTGCCAGCAGCTTGGCCCCTAGCGGGAGTTACAATGAGCAGTTCTTC
CASSLAPSGSYNEQFF
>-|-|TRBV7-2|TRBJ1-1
TGTGCCAGCAGCTTAGTTACCGGTGGCACTGAAGCTTTCTTT
CASSLVTGGTEAFF
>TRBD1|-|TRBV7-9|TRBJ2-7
TGTGCCAGCAGCGGGGGACAGAATACCTACGAGCAGTACTTC
CASSGGQNTYEQYF
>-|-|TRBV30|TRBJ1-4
TGTGCCTCGCCCGGTCCGACTAATGAAAAACTGTTTTTT
CASPGPTNEKLFF
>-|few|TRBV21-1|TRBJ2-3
TGTGCCAGCAGCAAAAATGGTATAGCGGGGGGCACAGATACGCAGTATTTT
CASSKNGIAGGTDTQYF
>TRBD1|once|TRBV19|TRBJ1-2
TGTGCCAGTAGTCCGGCCGGACAGGGTGGCGGCTACACCTTC
CASSPAGQGGGYTF
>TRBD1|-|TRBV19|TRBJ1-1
TGTGCCAGTAGTGGATCCGGGACAGGGCGCTCGAACACTGAAGCTTTCTTT
CASSGSGTGRSNTEAFF
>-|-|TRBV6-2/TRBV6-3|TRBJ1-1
TGTGCCAGCAGTTACCCCGGGAGGGGGAGGGAAACTGAAGCTTTCTTT
CASSYPGRGRETEAFF
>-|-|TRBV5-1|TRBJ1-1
TGCGCCAGCAGCACAGGGTTAAACACTGAAGCTTTCTTT
CASSTGLNTEAFF
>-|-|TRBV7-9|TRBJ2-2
TGTGCCAGCAGCCGATTAGAAAGTGAGCTGTTTTTT
CASSRLESELFF
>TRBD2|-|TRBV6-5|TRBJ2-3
TGTGCCAGCGCTGGGGGGGACGGCACAGATACGCAGTATTTT
CASAGGDGTDTQYF
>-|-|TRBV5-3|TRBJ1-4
TGTGCCAGAAGCTTGGCACATAGGAGGGAAAAACTGTTTTTT
CARSLAHRREKLFF
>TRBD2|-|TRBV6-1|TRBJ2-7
TGTGCCAGCAGTGAAGTCGGGGGGGGTAAACCCTACGAGCAGTACTTC
CASSEVGGGKPYEQYF
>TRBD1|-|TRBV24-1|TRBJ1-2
TGTGCCACCAGTGATCCAGGGGGCGGCTATGGCTACACCTTC
CATSDPGGGYGYTF
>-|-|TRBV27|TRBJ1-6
TGTGCCAGCAGTTTCGGACAGTTTAATTCACCCCTCCACTTT
CASSFGQFNSPLHF
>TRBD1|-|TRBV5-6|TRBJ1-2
TGTGCCAGCAGCTTGGCACAGGGGGCGCGTAGTCACTATGGCTACACCTTC
CASSLAQGARSHYGYTF
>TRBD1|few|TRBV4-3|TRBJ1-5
TGCGCCAGCAGCCAAGAAACAGGGGGCCAGCCCCAGCATTTT
CASSQETGGQPQHF
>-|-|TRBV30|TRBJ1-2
TGTGCCTGGAAAGACAGTGGGTATGGCTACACCTTC
CAWKDSGYGYTF
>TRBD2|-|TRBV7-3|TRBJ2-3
TGTGCCAGCAGCTTTGCGGGGGGAAGCACAGATACGCAGTATTTT
CASSFAGGSTDTQYF